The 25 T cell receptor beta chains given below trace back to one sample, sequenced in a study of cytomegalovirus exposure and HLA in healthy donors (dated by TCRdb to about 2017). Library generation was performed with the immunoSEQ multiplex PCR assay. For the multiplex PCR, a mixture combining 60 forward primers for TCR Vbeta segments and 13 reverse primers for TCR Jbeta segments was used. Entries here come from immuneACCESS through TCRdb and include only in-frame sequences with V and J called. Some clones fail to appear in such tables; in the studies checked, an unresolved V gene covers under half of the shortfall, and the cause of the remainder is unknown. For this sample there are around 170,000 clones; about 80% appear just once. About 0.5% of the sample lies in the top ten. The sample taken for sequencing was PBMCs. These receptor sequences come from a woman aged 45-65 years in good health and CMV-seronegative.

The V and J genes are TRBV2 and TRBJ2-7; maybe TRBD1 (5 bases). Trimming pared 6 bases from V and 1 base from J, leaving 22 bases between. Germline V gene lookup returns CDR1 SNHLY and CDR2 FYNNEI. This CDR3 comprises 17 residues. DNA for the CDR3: TGTGCCAGCAGGACAGAACGACGTAACCCCTATTCCTACGAGCAGTACTTC. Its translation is CASRTERRNPYSYEQYF.

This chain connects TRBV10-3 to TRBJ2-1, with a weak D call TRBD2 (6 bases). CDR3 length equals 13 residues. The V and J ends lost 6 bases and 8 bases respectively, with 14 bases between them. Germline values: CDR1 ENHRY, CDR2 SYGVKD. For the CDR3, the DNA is TGTGCCATCAGCGGTCTAGCGCTTGATGAGCAGTTCTTC. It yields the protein CAISGLALDEQFF.

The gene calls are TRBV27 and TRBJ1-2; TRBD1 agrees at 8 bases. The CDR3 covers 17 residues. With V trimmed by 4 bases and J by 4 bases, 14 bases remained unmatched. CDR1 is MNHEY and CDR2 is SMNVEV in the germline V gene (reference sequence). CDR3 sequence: CASSSFIRTGQSYGYTF. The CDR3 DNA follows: TGTGCCAGCAGTTCATTTATCAGGACAGGGCAGTCCTATGGCTACACCTTC.

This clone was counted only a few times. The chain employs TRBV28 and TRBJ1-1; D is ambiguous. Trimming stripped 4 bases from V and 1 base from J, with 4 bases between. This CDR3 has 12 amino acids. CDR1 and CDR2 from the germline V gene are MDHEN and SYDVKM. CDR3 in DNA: TGTGCCAGCAGTTCAGGGAACACTGAAGCTTTCTTT. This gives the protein CASSSGNTEAFF.

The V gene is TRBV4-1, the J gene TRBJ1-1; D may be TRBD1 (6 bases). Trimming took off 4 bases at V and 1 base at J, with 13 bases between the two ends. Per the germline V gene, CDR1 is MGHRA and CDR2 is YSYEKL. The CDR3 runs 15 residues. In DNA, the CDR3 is TGCGCCAGCAGCCTAAGGACAGCTGCGAACACTGAAGCTTTCTTT. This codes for CASSLRTAANTEAFF.

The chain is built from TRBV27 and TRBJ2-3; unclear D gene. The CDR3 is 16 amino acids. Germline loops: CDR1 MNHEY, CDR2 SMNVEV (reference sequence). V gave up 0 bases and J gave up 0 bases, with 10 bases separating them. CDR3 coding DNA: TGTGCCAGCAGTTTATCCCCCGCAGGTAGCACAGATACGCAGTATTTT. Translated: CASSLSPAGSTDTQYF.

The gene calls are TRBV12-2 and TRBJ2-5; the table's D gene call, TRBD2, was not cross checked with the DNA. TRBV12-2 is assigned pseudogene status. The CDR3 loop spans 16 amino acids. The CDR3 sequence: CASRLGTRMALETQYF. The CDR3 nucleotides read TGTGCAAGTCGCTTGGGGACTAGGATGGCGCTTGAGACCCAGTACTTC.

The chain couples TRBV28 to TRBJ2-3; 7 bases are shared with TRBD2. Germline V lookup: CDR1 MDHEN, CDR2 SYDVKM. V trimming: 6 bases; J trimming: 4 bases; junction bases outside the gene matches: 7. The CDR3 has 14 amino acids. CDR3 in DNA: TGTGCCAGCAGGGTGGGGGGGTCGCCAGATACGCAGTATTTT. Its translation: CASRVGGSPDTQYF.

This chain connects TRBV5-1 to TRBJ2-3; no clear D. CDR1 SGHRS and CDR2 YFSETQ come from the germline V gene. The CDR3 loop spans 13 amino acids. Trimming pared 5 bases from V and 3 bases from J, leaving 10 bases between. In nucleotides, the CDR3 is TGCGCCAGCAGTTCTTCTCCGACAGATACGCAGTATTTT. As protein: CASSSSPTDTQYF.

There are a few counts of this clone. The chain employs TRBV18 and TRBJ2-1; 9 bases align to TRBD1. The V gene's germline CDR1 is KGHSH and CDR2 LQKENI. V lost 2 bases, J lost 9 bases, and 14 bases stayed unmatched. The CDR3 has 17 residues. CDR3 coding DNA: TGTGCCAGCTCACCATTAACCGGGACAGGGTTGTATGGTGAGCAGTTCTTC. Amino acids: CASSPLTGTGLYGEQFF. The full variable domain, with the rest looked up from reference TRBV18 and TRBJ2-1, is NAGVMQNPRHLVRRRGQEARLRCSPMKGHSHVYWYRQLPEEGLKFMVYLQKENIIDESGMPKERFSAEFPKEGPSILRIQQVVRGDSAAYFCASSPLTGTGLYGEQFFGPGTRLTVL.

The CDR3 bases are TGCGCCAGCAGCTTGAGTACGGCGGCTGAAGCTTTCTTT. Translated, it gives CASSLSTAAEAFF. The rearrangement links TRBV5-1 to TRBJ1-1; no definite D call. The CDR3 loop spans 13 amino acids. CDR1 and CDR2 from the germline V gene are SGHRS and YFSETQ. V lost 1 base and J lost 6, with 10 bases in between.

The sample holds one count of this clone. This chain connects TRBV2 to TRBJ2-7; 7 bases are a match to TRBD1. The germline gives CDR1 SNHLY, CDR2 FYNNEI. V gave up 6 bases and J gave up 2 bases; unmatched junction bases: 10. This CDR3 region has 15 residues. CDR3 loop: CASSPAGTAPYEQYF. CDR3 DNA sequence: TGTGCCAGCAGCCCCGCAGGGACAGCCCCCTACGAGCAGTACTTC.

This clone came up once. The CDR3 sequence: CASSRQGPRYEQYF. DNA for the CDR3: TGTGCCAGCAGTCGACAGGGGCCTCGCTACGAGCAGTACTTC. V and J are TRBV27 and TRBJ2-5, with 8 bases matching TRBD1. With the DNA end fitting TRBJ2-7 better, the J assignment may be wrong. Looked up from germline, CDR1 is MNHEY and CDR2 is SMNVEV (reference sequence). The CDR3 runs to 14 residues.

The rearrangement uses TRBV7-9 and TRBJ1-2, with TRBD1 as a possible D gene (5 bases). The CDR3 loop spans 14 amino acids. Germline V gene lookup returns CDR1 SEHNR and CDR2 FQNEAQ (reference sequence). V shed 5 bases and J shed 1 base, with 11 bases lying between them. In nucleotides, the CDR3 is TGTGCCAGCAGCCCGGACAACAATAACTATGGCTACACCTTC. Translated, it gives CASSPDNNNYGYTF.

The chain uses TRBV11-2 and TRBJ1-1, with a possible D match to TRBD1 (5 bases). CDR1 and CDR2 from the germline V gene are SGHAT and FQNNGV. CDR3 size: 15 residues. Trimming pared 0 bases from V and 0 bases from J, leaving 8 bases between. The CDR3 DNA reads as TGTGCCAGCAGCTTAGATCAGGGAATGAACACTGAAGCTTTCTTT. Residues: CASSLDQGMNTEAFF.

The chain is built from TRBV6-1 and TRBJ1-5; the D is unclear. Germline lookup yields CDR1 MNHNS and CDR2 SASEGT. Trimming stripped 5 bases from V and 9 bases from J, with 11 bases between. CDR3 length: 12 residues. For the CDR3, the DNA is TGTGCCAGCAGTCCCCCTATTAGGCCCCAGCATTTT. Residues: CASSPPIRPQHF.

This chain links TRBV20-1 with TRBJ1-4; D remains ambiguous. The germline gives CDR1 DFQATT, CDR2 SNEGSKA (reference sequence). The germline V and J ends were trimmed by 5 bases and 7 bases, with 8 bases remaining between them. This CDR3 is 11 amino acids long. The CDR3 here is CSARDLEKLFF. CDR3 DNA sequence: TGCAGTGCTCGGGATCTTGAAAAACTGTTTTTT.

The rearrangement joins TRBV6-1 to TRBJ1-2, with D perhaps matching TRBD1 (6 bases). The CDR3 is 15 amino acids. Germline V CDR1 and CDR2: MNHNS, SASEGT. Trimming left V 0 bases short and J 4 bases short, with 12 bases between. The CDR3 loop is CASSEAWQGFYGYTF. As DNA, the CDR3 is TGTGCCAGCAGTGAAGCGTGGCAGGGGTTCTATGGCTACACCTTC.

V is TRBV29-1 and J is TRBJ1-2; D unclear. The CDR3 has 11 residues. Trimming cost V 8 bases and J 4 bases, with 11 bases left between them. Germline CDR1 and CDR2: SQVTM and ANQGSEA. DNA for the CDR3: TGCAGCTCCCCCGAGGGCTATGGCTACACCTTC. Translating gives CSSPEGYGYTF.

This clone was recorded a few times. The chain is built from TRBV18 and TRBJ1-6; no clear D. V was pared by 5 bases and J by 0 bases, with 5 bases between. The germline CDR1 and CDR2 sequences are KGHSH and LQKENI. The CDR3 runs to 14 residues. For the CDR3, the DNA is TGTGCCAGCTCAGTCAGCTCCTATAATTCACCCCTCCACTTT. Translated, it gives CASSVSSYNSPLHF.

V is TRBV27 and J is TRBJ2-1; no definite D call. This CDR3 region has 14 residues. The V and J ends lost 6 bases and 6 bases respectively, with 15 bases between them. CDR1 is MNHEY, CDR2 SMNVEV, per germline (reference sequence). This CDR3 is CASRRLVSPNEQFF. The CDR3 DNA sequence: TGTGCCAGCAGGCGGCTAGTCAGTCCCAATGAGCAGTTCTTC.

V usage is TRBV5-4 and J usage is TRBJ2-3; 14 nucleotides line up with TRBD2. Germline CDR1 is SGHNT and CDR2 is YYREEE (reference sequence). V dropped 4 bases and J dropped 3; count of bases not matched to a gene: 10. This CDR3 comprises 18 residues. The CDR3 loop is CASSGLTSGGAVTDTQYF. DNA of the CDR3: TGTGCCAGCAGCGGGCTGACTAGCGGGGGGGCCGTGACAGATACGCAGTATTTT.

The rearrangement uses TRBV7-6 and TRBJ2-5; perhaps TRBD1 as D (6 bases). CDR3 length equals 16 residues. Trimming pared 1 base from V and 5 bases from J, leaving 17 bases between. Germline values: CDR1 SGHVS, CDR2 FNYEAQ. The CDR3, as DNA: TGTGCCAGCAGCTTAGTCCGGTCCAGGACAGAGGAGACCCAGTACTTC. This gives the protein CASSLVRSRTEETQYF.

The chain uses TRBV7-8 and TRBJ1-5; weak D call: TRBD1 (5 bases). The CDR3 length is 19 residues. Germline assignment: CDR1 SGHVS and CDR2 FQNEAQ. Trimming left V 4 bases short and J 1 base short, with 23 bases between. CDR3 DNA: TGTGCCAGCAGCTCGTTATGGGAACCCAGGGCTAGGAGCAATCAGCCCCAGCATTTT. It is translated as CASSSLWEPRARSNQPQHF.

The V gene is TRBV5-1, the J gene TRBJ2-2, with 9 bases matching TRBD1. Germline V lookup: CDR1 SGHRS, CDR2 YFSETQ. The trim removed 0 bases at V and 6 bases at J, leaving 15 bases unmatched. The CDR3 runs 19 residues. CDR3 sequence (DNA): TGCGCCAGCAGCTTGGAGCTGGGTGACGGGACAGGGTATTCCGGGGAGCTGTTTTTT. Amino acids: CASSLELGDGTGYSGELFF.